A single sample is the source of the 25 T cell receptor beta chains below, sequenced in a study of blood T cell repertoires in COVID-19. Sequencing was performed with immunoSEQ multiplex PCR; in TCRdb, only in-frame clones are kept and a portion is missing. This sample has fewer than 450,000 clones, with over 70% found just once. Sequencing was carried out using peripheral blood. The receptor set was obtained from a woman between 45 and 65 years old with COVID-19, enrolled during active disease.

V is TRBV19 and J is TRBJ1-1, with 8 bases fitting TRBD1. Germline V gene sequence: CDR1 LNHDA, CDR2 SQIVND (reference sequence). The CDR3 extends over 14 amino acids. With 3 bases clipped from V and 4 bases from J, the junction kept 4 bases outside the gene matches. CDR3 loop: CASSMGTGLTEAFF. The CDR3 nucleotides are TGTGCCAGTAGTATGGGGACAGGTCTCACTGAAGCTTTCTTT.

The V gene is TRBV7-9, the J gene TRBJ1-4; no definite D call. The CDR3 spans 16 residues. The V end lost 4 bases, the J end lost 0 bases, and 12 bases lay between the germline ends. The germline V gene encodes CDR1 SEHNR and CDR2 FQNEAQ (reference sequence). CDR3 nucleotide sequence: TGTGCCAGCAGCTCAGAAACAGCTGCAACTAATGAAAAACTGTTTTTT. This gives the protein CASSSETAATNEKLFF. Drawing the rest from reference TRBV7-9 and TRBJ1-4, the complete variable domain is DTGVSQNPRHKITKRGQNVTFRCDPISEHNRLYWYRQTLGQGPEFLTYFQNEAQLEKSRLLSDRFSAERPKGSFSTLEIQRTEQGDSAMYLCASSSETAATNEKLFFGSGTQLSVL.

This clone was counted a single time. V is TRBV5-1 and J is TRBJ2-3; TRBD2 matches 10 bases. Germline loops: CDR1 SGHRS, CDR2 YFSETQ. This CDR3 contains 16 residues. V lost 3 bases to trimming and J lost 0 bases; unmatched junction nucleotides: 4. In DNA, the CDR3 is TGCGCCAGCAGCTCTCTGACTAGCGGGAGCACAGATACGCAGTATTTT. Residues: CASSSLTSGSTDTQYF.

The chain has TRBV10-3 and TRBJ2-7; no clear D gene. V dropped 1 base and J dropped 6 bases, with 4 bases sitting between them. The V gene's germline CDR1 is ENHRY and CDR2 SYGVKD. This CDR3 contains 11 residues. The CDR3 DNA reads TGTGCCATCAGTGAGTTTAGCGAGCAGTACTTC. This encodes CAISEFSEQYF.

With regard to this clone: At the DNA level, this CDR3 is encoded by other sequences in the same sample as well. The CDR3 protein is CASSLEGQGYTEAFF. In DNA form, the CDR3 reads TGCGCCAGCAGCTTGGAAGGACAGGGTTACACTGAAGCTTTCTTT. The V gene is TRBV5-1, the J gene TRBJ1-1, with TRBD1 matching 8 bases. From germline, CDR1 is SGHRS and CDR2 YFSETQ. V dropped 0 bases and J dropped 3; count of bases not matched to a gene: 4. This CDR3 comprises 15 residues.

The J gene is TRBJ1-1, the V gene TRBV5-1; 10 nucleotides align to TRBD1. V lost 4 bases and J lost 4; bases outside the gene matches: 7. The CDR3 contains 15 residues. Germline V gene sequence: CDR1 SGHRS, CDR2 YFSETQ. The CDR3 here is CASSDGTGVLTEAFF. Here the CDR3 DNA reads TGCGCCAGCAGCGACGGGACAGGGGTTCTCACTGAAGCTTTCTTT. Full variable domain (remainder filled in from reference TRBV5-1 and TRBJ1-1): KAGVTQTPRYLIKTRGQQVTLSCSPISGHRSVSWYQQTPGQGLQFLFEYFSETQRNKGNFPGRFSGRQFSNSRSEMNVSTLELGDSALYLCASSDGTGVLTEAFFGQGTRLTVV.

The V gene is TRBV5-4, the J gene TRBJ1-1; tentative D call: TRBD1 (6 bases). The CDR3 runs 14 residues. Trimming cost V 6 bases and J 3 bases, with 15 bases left between them. The germline V gene has CDR1 SGHNT and CDR2 YYREEE (reference sequence). The CDR3: CASTSGGMDTEAFF. CDR3 bases: TGTGCCAGCACTTCGGGGGGCATGGACACTGAAGCTTTCTTT.

The CDR3 DNA sequence: TGTGCCTCCCGGACAGATGGAAACACCATATATTTT. Translating it yields CASRTDGNTIYF. The chain links TRBV30 to TRBJ1-3, with a weak D call TRBD1 (6 bases). The length of the CDR3 is 12 residues. V was cut by 7 bases and J by 3 bases, with 10 bases left in between. The germline gives CDR1 GTSNPN, CDR2 SVGIG (reference sequence). The whole variable domain, remainder taken from reference TRBV30 and TRBJ1-3, is SQTIHQWPATLVQPVGSPLSLECTVEGTSNPNLYWYRQAAGRGLQLLFYSVGIGQISSEVPQNLSASRPQDRQFILSSKKLLLSDSGFYLCASRTDGNTIYFGEGSWLTVV.

The genes are TRBV19 and TRBJ2-2; TRBD2 agrees at 8 bases. V lost 3 bases, J lost 0 bases, and 9 bases stayed unmatched. Germline CDR1 reads LNHDA; CDR2 reads SQIVND (reference sequence). CDR3 length: 18 amino acids. CDR3 sequence reads: CASSIPFRTSSNTGELFF. CDR3 sequence (DNA): TGTGCCAGTAGTATCCCCTTCAGGACTAGCTCGAACACCGGGGAGCTGTTTTTT.

The V call is TRBV19, the J call TRBJ2-5; 10 bases fit TRBD2. Germline trimming cut 4 bases from V and 5 bases from J; bases unmatched to any gene: 1. The germline V gene encodes CDR1 LNHDA and CDR2 SQIVND (reference sequence). The CDR3 runs 13 residues. The DNA of the CDR3 is TGTGCCAGTAGTACTAGCGGGAGTGAGACCCAGTACTTC. It yields the protein CASSTSGSETQYF. The full variable domain, in which reference TRBV19 and TRBJ2-5 provide the parts outside the CDR3, is DGGITQSPKYLFRKEGQNVTLSCEQNLNHDAMYWYRQDPGQGLRLIYYSQIVNDFQKGDIAEGYSVSREKKESFPLTVTSAQKNPTAFYLCASSTSGSETQYFGPGTRLLVL.

The rearrangement links TRBV19 to TRBJ2-7, with a possible D match to TRBD2 (6 bases). The CDR3 runs to 15 residues. Germline CDR1 is LNHDA and CDR2 is SQIVND (reference sequence). V lost 5 bases, J lost 5 bases, and 19 bases lay in between. The DNA for the CDR3 is TGTGCCAGTAGTGCCCCCACGGCGCGGGACGACGAGCAGTACTTC. It yields the protein CASSAPTARDDEQYF.

V usage is TRBV4-3 and J usage is TRBJ1-6, with D unresolved. In germline, CDR1 is LGHNA, CDR2 YSLEER. This CDR3 has 14 amino acids. V was pared by 1 base and J by 8 bases, with 9 bases between. CDR3 amino acids: CASSQGREDSPLHF. CDR3 DNA: TGCGCCAGCAGCCAAGGGCGGGAGGATTCACCCCTCCACTTT.

V and J are TRBV29-1 and TRBJ2-7; D is uncertain. Trimming left V 6 bases short and J 3 bases short, with 18 bases between. The CDR3 extends over 14 amino acids. CDR1 is SQVTM and CDR2 is ANQGSEA in the germline V gene. Here the CDR3 DNA reads TGCAGCGTCATTTCAACGATCTCTAGCTACGAGCAGTACTTC. It encodes CSVISTISSYEQYF.

V gene TRBV13 combines with J gene TRBJ2-7; D possibly corresponds to TRBD2 (5 bases). CDR3 length equals 12 residues. The V gene lost 5 bases and the J gene lost 7 bases, with 12 bases spanning the gap. Germline-derived CDR1 and CDR2 are PRHDT and FYEKMQ (reference sequence). This CDR3 reads CASSDHRGEQYF. The DNA for the CDR3 is TGTGCCAGCAGCGACCACCGGGGAGAGCAGTACTTC.

The gene calls are TRBV10-3 and TRBJ1-2; D remains unclear. Trimming took off 7 bases at V and 0 bases at J, with 15 bases between the two ends. The CDR3 consists of 15 residues. CDR1 and CDR2 from the germline V gene are ENHRY and SYGVKD. CDR3 nucleotide sequence: TGTGCCATCACCCGCGGCGGCACCACTAACTATGGCTACACCTTC. Amino acids: CAITRGGTTNYGYTF.

V usage is TRBV11-2 and J usage is TRBJ2-1; D may be TRBD2 (6 bases). The CDR3 is 16 amino acids. The germline V and J ends were trimmed by 6 bases and 10 bases, with 25 bases remaining between them. Germline CDR1 SGHAT, CDR2 FQNNGV. The CDR3, as DNA: TGTGCCAGCAGTCTGACCTTTTCGTCCCGGAGGGCAGAGCAGTTCTTC. This sequence encodes CASSLTFSSRRAEQFF.

This rearrangement joins TRBV13 to TRBJ1-3, with 9 bases aligning to TRBD1. Germline lookup yields CDR1 PRHDT and CDR2 FYEKMQ (reference sequence). The CDR3 has 16 amino acids. The V and J ends lost 4 bases and 2 bases, in that order; junction bases with no gene match: 6. The CDR3 protein is CASSSPRDRAGNTIYF. CDR3 sequence (DNA): TGTGCCAGCAGCTCACCTCGGGACAGGGCTGGAAACACCATATATTTT.

V gene TRBV6-1 combines with J gene TRBJ2-3, with no clear D. Trimming stripped 3 bases from V and 4 bases from J, with 17 bases between. This CDR3 has 16 amino acids. Per germline, CDR1 MNHNS and CDR2 SASEGT. CDR3 in DNA: TGTGCCAGCAGTGAGGTCGGAGCCGGCTCCCCAGATACGCAGTATTTT. Residues: CASSEVGAGSPDTQYF.

The chain uses TRBV11-3 and TRBJ2-1, with 13 bases identical to TRBD2. CDR3 length: 20 amino acids. Germline trimming cut 6 bases from V and 0 bases from J; bases unmatched to any gene: 14. Germline values: CDR1 SGHNT, CDR2 YENEEA. The CDR3 DNA sequence: TGTGCCAGCAGAAAAACGACCGGGACTAGCGGGACGAGCTCCTACAATGAGCAGTTCTTC. Its protein product is CASRKTTGTSGTSSYNEQFF.

This clone was seen a few times. The rearrangement joins TRBV2 to TRBJ2-7; possibly TRBD1 or TRBD2 for D (7 bases each). CDR1 is SNHLY, CDR2 FYNNEI, per germline. The CDR3 sequence is 15 residues long. V lost 5 bases, J lost 2 bases, and 16 bases lay in between. CDR3 residues: CASSKGQAGAYEQYF. In nucleotides, the CDR3 is TGTGCCAGCAGTAAAGGACAGGCGGGAGCCTACGAGCAGTACTTC.

The gene calls are TRBV10-2 and TRBJ1-2, with a weak D call TRBD1 (5 bases). CDR1 and CDR2 from the germline V gene are WSHSY and SAAADI. V gave up 5 bases and J gave up 6 bases, with 10 bases separating them. This CDR3 has 12 residues. For the CDR3, the DNA is TGCGCCAGCAGTTCGGGGGGGGATGGCTACACCTTC. This gives the protein CASSSGGDGYTF.

The V call is TRBV21-1, the J call TRBJ1-2. TRBV21-1 is given as a pseudogene. The CDR3 sequence is 12 residues long. This CDR3 reads CASSLSGYGYTF. Here the CDR3 DNA reads TGTGCCAGCAGCCTGTCCGGCTATGGCTACACCTTC.

The CDR3 DNA follows: TGTGCCAGCAGCTTGGATGGACTAGCGGGAGATGGTAATGAGCAGTTCTTC. Translated, it gives CASSLDGLAGDGNEQFF. The chain employs TRBV5-4 and TRBJ2-1; 13 nucleotides match TRBD2. V gave up 0 bases and J gave up 7 bases; unmatched junction bases: 7. The germline gives CDR1 SGHNT, CDR2 YYREEE (reference sequence). The CDR3 is 17 amino acids.

This sequence joins TRBV6-5 and TRBJ2-1; D might be TRBD2 (6 bases). Germline-derived CDR1 and CDR2 are MNHEY and SVGAGI. The CDR3 length is 15 residues. V was pared by 2 bases and J by 4 bases, with 12 bases between. The CDR3, as DNA: TGTGCCAGCAGTTACGGTAGCGGTCCGTACAATGAGCAGTTCTTC. Protein: CASSYGSGPYNEQFF.

The genes are TRBV5-4 and TRBJ2-1, with D unresolved. The CDR3 consists of 15 residues. V was pared by 2 bases and J by 0 bases, with 9 bases between. Germline values: CDR1 SGHNT, CDR2 YYREEE (reference sequence). This CDR3 reads CASSFETSSYNEQFF. The CDR3 DNA follows: TGTGCCAGCAGCTTCGAAACGAGCTCCTACAATGAGCAGTTCTTC.